Below, 8 T cell receptor beta chains from the same sample are listed, as sequenced in a study of CD8+CD57+ T cells in acquired aplastic anemia. Genomic DNA provided the template from which TCR beta VDJ and CDR3 profiles were obtained. TCRdb reanalysed the reads using MiXCR and keeps one entry per CDR3 protein. This sample carries some 45,000 distinct CDR3 sequences, 68% of them seen once, and the ten largest clones take less than 25%. Sequenced sample: sorted CD4+, CD8+, or CD8+CD57+ T cells (not recorded which) from PBMCs. The receptor set was obtained from a human donor in good health, serving as a control.

This clonotype is medium-sized in the sample. The V and J genes are TRBV29-1 and TRBJ2-7; TRBD2 matches 11 bases. Germline trimming cut 0 bases from V and 2 bases from J; bases unmatched to any gene: 6. Germline V gene sequence: CDR1 SQVTM, CDR2 ANQGSEA. CDR3 length: 16 residues. Written as DNA, the CDR3 is TGCAGCGTTGAAGACGGAACTAGCGGGGGAGCCTACGAGCAGTACTTC. It specifies CSVEDGTSGGAYEQYF.

The chain has TRBV11-1 and TRBJ1-2; the D is unclear. Trimming stripped 1 base from V and 8 bases from J, with 8 bases between. Germline V gene data show CDR1 as SGHAT and CDR2 as FQDESV (reference sequence). The CDR3 loop spans 12 amino acids. CDR3 sequence reads: CASSLEGLGYTF. The CDR3 DNA follows: TGTGCCAGCAGCTTAGAAGGGCTGGGCTACACCTTC.

The rearrangement joins TRBV7-3 to TRBJ1-2; D is uncertain. The CDR3 length is 13 residues. Germline-derived CDR1 and CDR2 are SGHTA and FQGTGA. V lost 5 bases and J 2 bases, leaving 9 bases between the germline ends. CDR3 residues: CASSPDGNYGYTF. The CDR3 coding sequence is TGTGCCAGCAGCCCGGACGGGAACTATGGCTACACCTTC.

As regards this clonotype: One end of the junction varies from germline; a read error may be responsible. The chain carries TRBV12-3 or TRBV12-4 and TRBJ1-1, with D possibly matching TRBD1 (6 bases). The CDR3 extends over 13 amino acids. CDR3 nucleotide sequence: TGTGCCAGCAGTCTAGGGGGGGAGACTGGAGCTTTCTTT. It encodes CASSLGGETGAFF.

The V gene is TRBV2, the J gene TRBJ2-7; D not resolved. The V end was cut by 2 bases, the J end by 6 bases, with 5 bases between. Germline V gene sequence: CDR1 SNHLY, CDR2 FYNNEI. The CDR3 has 11 residues. In DNA, the CDR3 is TGTGCCAGCAGTGAAATAAGCGAGCAGTACGTC. Translation gives CASSEISEQYV.

Comments on this clonotype: A much larger clone differs from this one at a single base, so this may be a read error. This chain connects TRBV27 to TRBJ1-1, with D perhaps TRBD1 (5 bases). The germline V gene encodes CDR1 MNHEY and CDR2 SMNVEV (reference sequence). CDR3 length: 14 residues. The CDR3 sequence: CASSLTAGRTEASF. The CDR3 DNA reads as TGTGCCAGCAGTTTGACAGCGGGGAGGACTGAAGCTTCCTTT.

The J gene is TRBJ2-5, the V gene TRBV7-6; TRBD2 might be the D (6 bases). The germline gives CDR1 SGHVS, CDR2 FNYEAQ. CDR3 length equals 12 residues. The ends were cut back, 6 bases at V and 4 bases at J, with 9 bases in the middle. CDR3 sequence reads: CASRGGGETQYF. CDR3 nucleotide sequence: TGTGCCAGCAGGGGGGGAGGAGAGACCCAGTACTTC.

The J gene is TRBJ1-1, the V gene TRBV20-1, with 10 nucleotides matching TRBD1. CDR3 length equals 14 residues. V shed 5 bases, J shed 3 bases, and the junction held 6 bases outside the gene matches. The germline V gene encodes CDR1 DFQATT and CDR2 SNEGSKA (reference sequence). The CDR3 nucleotides read TGCAGTGCTCATCGGACAGGGGGGGACACTGAAGCTTTCTTT. This codes for CSAHRTGGDTEAFF.